The clone carrying this TCR beta chain has a handful of counts. A second PCR, run for roughly 7 to 11 cycles, used a sample-barcoded 5' primer plus a J-beta primer mix. All cDNA molecules were each tagged by a template-switch adaptor with 12 random nucleotides. No fewer than 3 million CDR3-containing paired-end reads came from each sample. TCRdb redid the calling of the 5' RACE reads with MiXCR, one entry per CDR3 protein. The table includes about 680,000 distinct CDR3 sequences, about half detected once. The sample originates from a study of blood T cells in healthy people across ages. Isolating PBMCs gave at least 6 million of these cells per sample. The TCR comes from an older woman in good health. Material: blood.

CDR3 sequence (DNA): TGTGCCAGCAGCTTTGGACAGGGACCCACCTACGAGCAGTACTTC. Protein product: CASSFGQGPTYEQYF. The chain links TRBV7-3 to TRBJ2-7; 8 bases agree with TRBD1. V was pared by 3 bases and J by 2 bases, with 6 bases of the junction left unmatched. Looked up from germline, CDR1 is SGHTA and CDR2 is FQGTGA. The CDR3 is 15 residues long.